At least ten counts were recorded for the clone carrying this TCR beta chain. Its antigen is undetermined. The authors made TCR beta cDNA from approximately 500 ng total RNA with a constant-region primer. Amplification in three nested multiplex PCR rounds with slightly modified ARM-PCR gave rise to TCR beta libraries. TCRdb redid the calling of the multiplex PCR reads with MiXCR, one entry per CDR3 protein. The sample carries about 120,000 distinct CDR3 sequences, around two thirds recorded once. Starting material for RNA and DNA co-extraction consisted of roughly 17-31 mg of unsorted bulk tissue. Tumor regions sampled: superior, inferior, left, right poles, and centre. Tumor samples all exceeded 75% viable tumor cells. The data were taken from a study of tumor-infiltrating lymphocytes in primary liver carcinoma. Whole-study context: Tumors were stage T1-T3 N0M0, about 4 to 11 cm across.

Whole-study findings and limits: Significantly larger top-250-clone fractions were found in tumors than in blood (p = 0.039).

The sequencing input was liver tumor tissue from sampling region 1. The subset was: tumor region T1, superior pole. This receptor was identified in an older woman with primary liver carcinoma and hepatitis B virus infection.

The CDR3 bases are TGTGCCAGCAGCCAAGAGGGGACAGGGGGCTTCTACGAGCAGTACTTC. The encoded protein is CASSQEGTGGFYEQYF. V usage is TRBV4-2 and J usage is TRBJ2-7; 12 bases agree with TRBD1. The CDR3 length is 16 residues. J lost 3 bases, V lost 0 bases, and 3 bases had no gene match. Germline loops: CDR1 LGHNA, CDR2 YNFKEQ.